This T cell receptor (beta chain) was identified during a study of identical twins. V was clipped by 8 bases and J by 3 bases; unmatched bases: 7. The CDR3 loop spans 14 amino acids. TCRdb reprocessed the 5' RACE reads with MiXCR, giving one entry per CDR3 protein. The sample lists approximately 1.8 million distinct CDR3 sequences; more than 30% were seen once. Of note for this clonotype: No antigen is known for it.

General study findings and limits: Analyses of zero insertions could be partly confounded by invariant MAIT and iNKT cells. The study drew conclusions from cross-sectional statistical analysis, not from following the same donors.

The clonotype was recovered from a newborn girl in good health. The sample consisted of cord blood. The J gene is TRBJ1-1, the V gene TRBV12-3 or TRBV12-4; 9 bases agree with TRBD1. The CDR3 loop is CASGRDRAYTEAFF. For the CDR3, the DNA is TGTGCCAGCGGCCGGGACAGGGCGTACACTGAAGCTTTCTTT.